This TCR beta chain was captured by sequencing in a study of T cell responses to AZD1222 COVID-19 vaccine. Study-wide results and caveats: Reportedly, nearly half of unique spike TCRs recognized epitopes outside B.1.351/B.1.1.7 mutations. An increase in Spike-specific TCR breadth and depth was observed after two AZD1222 doses. CD4 TCRs linked to vaccination spanned spike, dominating at 160-218 and 743-854.

A note on this clone: Antigen: not known.

Timing groups of about 4 and about 12 weeks for second doses were pooled. Produced via immunoSEQ multiplex PCR; TCRdb's table is partial and in-frame only. The sample shows 190,000 or so clones, approximately 89% of them seen only once. V was shortened by 7 bases and J by 5 bases, with 11 bases between the two germline ends. Germline-derived CDR1 and CDR2 are MDHEN and SYDVKM. The CDR3 length is 12 residues. The sample consisted of peripheral blood, taken 28 days after the second AZD1222 dose. This chain joins TRBV28 and TRBJ1-1, with D uncertain. This receptor was obtained from an adult who received the AZD1222 COVID-19 vaccine. The CDR3 sequence: CASTKAGTEAFF. The CDR3, as DNA: TGTGCCAGCACCAAGGCGGGGACTGAAGCTTTCTTT.